This is a list of T cell receptor beta chains from one sample in a study of cytomegalovirus exposure and HLA in healthy donors. The protocol was immunoSEQ multiplex PCR, while the TCRdb copy is restricted to in-frame clones and leaves out a portion. The data hold about 120,000 clones, with about 80% observed a single time. The sequenced material came from PBMCs. These receptors were taken from a middle-aged woman in good health and CMV-seropositive. CDR3s include the opening cysteine and the closing phenylalanine or tryptophan. A D gene is named only where the DNA matches it firmly. Some rows mark clone size as missing; the rest say once, few, many or name a class of expanded clone.

>.|TRBV5-1|TRBJ1-2|.
TGCGCCAGCAGCCCCGGCGAGGTCTACTATGGCTACACCTTC
CASSPGEVYYGYTF
>.|TRBV18|TRBJ2-5|.
TGTGCCAGCTCACCCGAACAAACGGAGACCCAGTACTTC
CASSPEQTETQYF
>.|TRBV7-2|TRBJ2-5|.
TGTGCCAGCTCCGGACTACAACCAGGGTTCCAGTACTTC
CASSGLQPGFQYF
>.|TRBV25-1|TRBJ2-3|few
TGTGCCAGCAGTGACCCGGGCACAGATACGCAGTATTTT
CASSDPGTDTQYF
>TRBD1|TRBV5-1|TRBJ2-6|.
TGCGCCAGCAGCCTCCCCCGGACAGGGAAGACTGGGGCCAACGTCCTGACTTTC
CASSLPRTGKTGANVLTF
>TRBD2|TRBV5-1|TRBJ2-5|.
TGCGCCAGCAGCTTAACTAGCGGGGGCCTGGAGACCCAGTACTTC
CASSLTSGGLETQYF
>.|TRBV7-6|TRBJ1-1|few
TGTGCCAGCAGCAACAGGGTCCGGAGTTCCAGAGCTGACACTGAAGCTTTCTTT
CASSNRVRSSRADTEAFF
>.|TRBV6-4|TRBJ2-1|few
TGTGCCAGCAGTGAGCAGGGTATGGGAAATGAGCAGTTCTTC
CASSEQGMGNEQFF
>.|TRBV19|TRBJ1-3|.
TGTGCCAGTAGTATCACGGGACAATCATTCTCTGGAAACACCATATATTTT
CASSITGQSFSGNTIYF
>TRBD2|TRBV5-1|TRBJ2-7|.
TGCGCCAGCAGCGGATTGACTAGCGGATTCTCCTACGAGCAGTACTTC
CASSGLTSGFSYEQYF
>TRBD1|TRBV5-1|TRBJ1-6|.
TGCGCCAGCAGCTTACAGGGGGCAGGTAATTCACCCCTCCACTTT
CASSLQGAGNSPLHF
>.|TRBV7-6|TRBJ1-1|.
TGTGCCAGCAGCTTACTCCCAGGTGAGAACACTGAAGCTTTCTTT
CASSLLPGENTEAFF
>TRBD1|TRBV18|TRBJ2-5|.
TGTGCCAGCTCACCTTTTCCGGGACAGGGGGAGACCCAGTACTTC
CASSPFPGQGETQYF
>TRBD1|TRBV5-1|TRBJ1-2|.
TGCGCCAGCAGTTCGGGACAGACCAACTATGGCTACACCTTC
CASSSGQTNYGYTF
>TRBD1|TRBV6-1|TRBJ2-6|.
TGTGCCAGCGGACAGGGGGGCTCTGGGGCCAACGTCCTGACTTTC
CASGQGGSGANVLTF
>.|TRBV29-1|TRBJ2-7|.
TGCAGCGTTCAACAGCTCTACGAGCAGTACTTC
CSVQQLYEQYF
>TRBD1|TRBV2|TRBJ2-7|.
TGTGCCAGCAGGGACGGGACAGTTATCGAGCAGTACTTC
CASRDGTVIEQYF
>TRBD1|TRBV30|TRBJ1-1|.
TGTGCCTGGAGCTGGACAGGAGAAGCTTTCTTT
CAWSWTGEAFF
>.|TRBV25-1|TRBJ2-3|.
TGTGCCAGCAGTGAATGGGGTGGGGGGGCCGGCACAGATACGCAGTATTTT
CASSEWGGGAGTDTQYF
>TRBD1|TRBV29-1|TRBJ2-7|.
TGCAGCGTGGCGGGACAGGGAAGCTACGAGCAGTACTTC
CSVAGQGSYEQYF
>TRBD2|TRBV4-2|TRBJ2-7|.
TGTGCCAGCAGCCAAGTAACGGGGGGGACCGAGCAGTACTTC
CASSQVTGGTEQYF
>TRBD1|TRBV28|TRBJ1-1|.
TGTGCCAGCAGTTTGTCCCAAAGGACAGGCCCTGAAGCTTTCTTT
CASSLSQRTGPEAFF
>.|TRBV11-3|TRBJ1-3|.
TGTGCCAGCAGCTCAGGGGACGGATTAAGCTCTGGAAACACCATATATTTT
CASSSGDGLSSGNTIYF
>.|TRBV6-1|TRBJ2-1|.
TGTGCCAGCAGAGGGGAGGTTGCCTACAATGAGCAGTTCTTC
CASRGEVAYNEQFF
>.|TRBV5-1|TRBJ1-5|.
TGCGCCAGCAGCGCCGAACCGGGGAGCAATCAGCCCCAGCATTTT
CASSAEPGSNQPQHF
>.|TRBV5-1|TRBJ2-3|.
TGCGCCAGCAGGTCCAGTACAGATACGCAGTATTTT
CASRSSTDTQYF